The present TCR beta chain was sequenced within a study of cytomegalovirus exposure and HLA in healthy donors. Germline assignment: CDR1 SGHTA and CDR2 FQGTGA. The length of the CDR3 is 12 residues. The V end was cut by 5 bases, the J end by 4 bases, with 7 bases between. Primers for the PCR totalled 60 Vbeta and 13 Jbeta. TCRdb's table, derived via immunoSEQ multiplex PCR, lists solely in-frame clones and lacks some. Here the sample spans some 110,000 clones, less than 80% being singletons. The source material was PBMCs. The receptor was derived from a woman between 50 and 59 years old in good health and CMV-seropositive. The chain recombines TRBV7-3 with TRBJ2-3; D not resolved. The CDR3 region has the DNA TGTGCCAGCAGCCTTTTAGCAGATACGCAGTATTTT. The encoded protein is CASSLLADTQYF.